This T cell receptor beta chain was recorded in a study of T-cell memory formation after mild COVID-19 (dated by TCRdb to the early 2020s). Regarding the research as a whole: TCR sequence clusters from the two donors were largely donor specific. Two young, previously healthy adult volunteers made up the cohort, one male and one female. T-cell clones expanding and contracting after mild COVID-19 in two donors were tracked by longitudinal TCRalpha and TCRbeta repertoire sequencing. The paper as a whole reports these results and caveats: Balanced CD4/CD8 phenotypes were observed for clones contracting from day 15 to 85, whereas a bias towards CD4+ was observed for a second wave of clones expanding from day 15 to 37. Contracting CD4+ clones appeared mostly in the CM and EM memory subsets, whereas CD8+ clones were enriched in EMRA. Some responding clones were detected in pre-infection memory, suggesting pre-existing cross-reactive memory T cells joined the SARS-CoV-2 response. Whether the second-wave clones peaking on day 37 were SARS-CoV-2 specific was not confirmed. The study included only a couple of mild cases, and larger cohorts that include severe cases with pre-infection samples were judged to be necessary.

PBMCs were isolated by Ficoll-Paque density gradient centrifugation. In regard to this clonotype: Its antigen remains undetermined. No much larger clonotype is one base removed from it; base qualities were not supplied.

The CDR3 holds 12 amino acids from the cysteine to the phenylalanine. Only the CDR3 part of the read is kept: 36 bases, read in frame from the first base. From the germline V gene, CDR1 is SGHAT and CDR2 is FQNNGV. V is clipped by 5 bases and J by 10 bases, and the sequence between their germline boundaries is 12 bases long. This sample was sequenced with an Illumina NovaSeq 6000. TCRalpha and TCRbeta cDNA libraries were constructed by 5'RACE with constant-segment primers, with sample barcodes and unique molecular identifiers being introduced. RNA was extracted from every sample with Trizol reagent. Library amplification was performed in two PCR steps, and a second sample barcode and Illumina TruSeq adapters were introduced in the second step. Libraries were sequenced on an Illumina NovaSeq with 2 x 150 bp paired-end reads. Per the source publication's procedure: With migec v1.2.7, reads were demultiplexed and then collapsed into UMI-guided consensus sequences. Using mixcr v2.1.11, UMI consensuses were aligned to TRA and TRB V and J templates and then assembled into clonotypes. A clonotype was counted as expanded or contracted only when both edgeR and NoisET called the clonotype significant, with the noise models trained on biological replicates. For edgeR calls, the thresholds were a false discovery rate-adjusted p below 0.01 and a log2 fold-change of 1. As an exploratory analysis of dynamics, PCA with hierarchical clustering was applied to max-normalized trajectories of the 1000 most abundant clonotypes. The CD4 or CD8 phenotype of responding clones was assigned using the separately sequenced CD4+ and CD8+ repertoires. Using fastp at Q25 and MiXCR, TCRdb reprocessed the public reads and kept productive beta chains. Every entry covers one CDR3 protein and lists the most common genes and DNA from its rows. The V and J calls here are based on TCRdb, not the publication. The sample includes more than 350,000 distinct CDR3 sequences, with 16% observed a single time. Roughly 21% of the sample comes from the top ten.

The chain couples TRBV11-2 to TRBJ2-1; TRBD2 is a possible D gene, resting on 6 matching bases. This clonotype was obtained from a man aged 18-30 years who had mild COVID-19 (a few samples of this study predate the infection). The sample titles of this study are shuffled in the database, so cell type and time point are left out; the donor was told from shared clones. Sample: PBMCs or a T cell subset sorted from them (not recorded which). The CDR3 corresponds to CASSHYGGEQFF. The DNA sequence follows: TGTGCCAGCAGCCACTACGGGGGAGAGCAGTTCTTC.